This T cell receptor beta chain appears in the sequencing data of a study of hypomethylating agent response in myelodysplastic syndrome. Study in general: A diploid cytogenetic profile was most common; mean age around 75 +/- 6.5 years. Response meant complete response or hematologic improvement; all other patients were non-responders. Notes on the study in general: Richness, rarefaction diversity and clonality did not change significantly after hypomethylating treatment.

In the original workflow: VDJdb flagged under 2% of 170,000 or so unique clonotypes as previously reported viral-epitope-specific. This table comes from immunoSEQ multiplex PCR, and its TCRdb copy is limited to in-frame clones, with some not included. The DNA was the basis for D and trimming; V, J and clone size are from that table. Found here are 3,200 or so clones, roughly 87% of them singletons; the top ten hold 15% to 20%. Trimming took 3 bases from V and 1 from J, leaving 15 bases between them. Germline assignment: CDR1 KGHSH and CDR2 LQKENI. The CDR3 loop spans 16 amino acids. By frequency in the sample, this clone is large. No antigen is known for it.

The receptor comes from a human donor with myelodysplastic syndrome. The chain has TRBV18 and TRBJ1-1, with a weak D call TRBD1 (6 bases). This sample comprised bone marrow, obtained before or after starting hypomethylating agent treatment for myelodysplastic syndrome (not recorded which). CDR3 amino acids: CASSPRGRGSNTEAFF. CDR3 in DNA: TGTGCCAGCTCACCTCGCGGCAGGGGATCGAACACTGAAGCTTTCTTT.